A selection of T cell receptor beta chains follows, all from one sample in a study of pediatric ulcerative colitis. Repertoires were generated with immunoSEQ multiplex PCR, while TCRdb's copy carries only in-frame clones and drops some. The sample carries 55,000 to 80,000 clones, 77% recorded once. Sequencing used blood. The source is a boy aged 5 to 17 with moderate ulcerative colitis. Both conserved end residues are part of each CDR3. D genes are given only for firm matches. Part of the rows lack a size; the others show once, few, many or a class for expanded clones.

V gene	D gene	J gene	clone size	CDR3 length	CDR3 DNA	CDR3 protein
TRBV29-1	NA	TRBJ2-5	NA	13	TGCAGCGTCAGAGGACAGTTACAAGAGACCCAGTACTTC	CSVRGQLQETQYF
TRBV29-1	NA	TRBJ1-1	NA	11	TGCAGCGTTGGATCGGGAACTGAAGCTTTCTTT	CSVGSGTEAFF
TRBV6-4	NA	TRBJ1-2	NA	13	TGTGCCAGCAGCCCCGAGGGGTGGGATGGCTACACCTTC	CASSPEGWDGYTF
TRBV4-1	NA	TRBJ1-3	NA	15	TGCGCCAGCAGCCCCGAGACAGCCTCTGGAAACACCATATATTTT	CASSPETASGNTIYF
TRBV7-8	NA	TRBJ2-7	NA	14	TGTGCCAGCAGCTTAGTAGGGAATTCCTACGAGCAGTACTTC	CASSLVGNSYEQYF
TRBV4-3	NA	TRBJ1-2	few	15	TGCGCCAGCAGCCAAGATCTCGGGCCGGCATATGGCTACACCTTC	CASSQDLGPAYGYTF
TRBV7-2	NA	TRBJ2-7	NA	14	TGTGCCAGCAGCTTGGTCATAGGGGCAGCCGAGCAGTACTTC	CASSLVIGAAEQYF
TRBV9	NA	TRBJ1-1	few	15	TGTGCCAGCAGCGTAGTTGGCTCCCAAAACACTGAAGCTTTCTTT	CASSVVGSQNTEAFF
TRBV5-1	TRBD2	TRBJ2-2	NA	14	TGCGCCAGCAGCCCGGGACTAGCGGTCGGGGAGCTGTTTTTT	CASSPGLAVGELFF
TRBV30	NA	TRBJ2-1	NA	14	TGTGCCTGGAGTGTTCATGCGGGCTACAATGAGCAGTTCTTC	CAWSVHAGYNEQFF
TRBV2	TRBD1	TRBJ1-3	few	14	TGTGCCAGCAGGAACAGGGGATTGGGAAACACCATATATTTT	CASRNRGLGNTIYF
TRBV27	TRBD1	TRBJ2-3	NA	16	TGTGCCAGCAGTTTCGGGACAGGGTATAACACAGATACGCAGTATTTT	CASSFGTGYNTDTQYF
TRBV27	TRBD1	TRBJ2-1	NA	14	TGTGCCAGCAGATTCATGGACAGGGCAGGCGAGCAGTTCTTC	CASRFMDRAGEQFF